These 31 T cell receptor beta chains were all obtained from the same sample, sequenced in a study of blood T cell repertoires in COVID-19. This table comes from immunoSEQ multiplex PCR, and its TCRdb copy is limited to in-frame clones, with some not included. The sample contains about 180,000 clones, around 86% of which appear only once. Sequenced input: peripheral blood. These receptors were taken from a man in his sixties with COVID-19, enrolled during active disease.

Only one count was recorded for this clone. The DNA for the CDR3 is TGTGCCTGGAGCCGGGACTCCTACAATGAGCAGTTCTTC. Protein sequence: CAWSRDSYNEQFF. The V gene is TRBV30, the J gene TRBJ2-1; possibly TRBD2 for D (5 bases). The germline V gene encodes CDR1 GTSNPN and CDR2 SVGIG (reference sequence). This CDR3 has 13 amino acids. The V and J ends lost 3 bases and 0 bases respectively, with 6 bases between them.

The chain links TRBV5-5 to TRBJ2-7, with 10 bases fitting TRBD2. Trimming took 0 bases from V and 4 from J; bases not matched to a gene: 7. CDR3 length: 16 residues. Germline loops: CDR1 SGHKS, CDR2 YYEKEE (reference sequence). The CDR3 protein is CASSLGLAGATYEQYF. The CDR3 nucleotides are TGTGCCAGCAGCTTGGGCCTAGCGGGAGCAACGTACGAGCAGTACTTC.

This clone has a handful of counts. The chain recombines TRBV2 with TRBJ1-1; 8 bases line up with TRBD1. Per the germline V gene, CDR1 is SNHLY and CDR2 is FYNNEI. The trim removed 4 bases at V and 0 bases at J, leaving 1 base unmatched. CDR3 length: 14 residues. CDR3: CASSVGQVNTEAFF. CDR3 in DNA: TGTGCCAGCAGTGTGGGACAGGTGAACACTGAAGCTTTCTTT.

This sequence joins TRBV29-1 and TRBJ2-3, with D unclear. Germline values: CDR1 SQVTM, CDR2 ANQGSEA. This CDR3 has 12 residues. V was pared by 6 bases and J by 2 bases, with 9 bases between. The CDR3 region is CSVERITDTQYF. In DNA, the CDR3 is TGCAGCGTGGAGAGGATCACAGATACGCAGTATTTT.

This clone was picked up a small number of times. CDR3 nucleotides: TGTGCCAGCAGCTTAGGGGCCTATGGCTACACCTTC. Protein product: CASSLGAYGYTF. The genes are TRBV7-8 and TRBJ1-2, with D hard to call. The germline V and J ends were trimmed by 1 base and 4 bases, with 4 bases remaining between them. This CDR3 comprises 12 residues. Germline CDR1 and CDR2: SGHVS and FQNEAQ.

The genes are TRBV19 and TRBJ2-3; perhaps TRBD2 as D (6 bases). Trimming left V 2 bases short and J 0 bases short, with 9 bases between. The V gene's germline CDR1 is LNHDA and CDR2 SQIVND (reference sequence). This CDR3 has 15 residues. CDR3 coding DNA: TGTGCCAGTAGTATATCGGCGGGGAGCACAGATACGCAGTATTTT. Translating gives CASSISAGSTDTQYF.

This chain links TRBV4-3 with TRBJ1-4; D may be TRBD1 (6 bases). Trimming removed 2 bases at V and 5 bases at J, with 12 bases between. Germline values: CDR1 LGHNA, CDR2 YSLEER. This CDR3 region has 15 residues. CDR3 in amino acids: CASSQYGTLNEKLFF. The CDR3 DNA reads as TGCGCCAGCAGCCAATACGGGACACTGAATGAAAAACTGTTTTTT.

A few counts support this clone. This chain links TRBV2 with TRBJ2-5, with 9 bases lining up with TRBD1. This CDR3 has 15 residues. Germline V gene data show CDR1 as SNHLY and CDR2 as FYNNEI. Germline trimming cut 7 bases from V and 1 base from J; bases unmatched to any gene: 7. DNA for the CDR3: TGTGCCAGCAACCGACAGGGGGAGGGCCAAGAGACCCAGTACTTC. Protein product: CASNRQGEGQETQYF.

The DNA for the CDR3 is TGCAGTGCTGGTGGGGGCAGGGCCCGAGAGACCCAGTACTTC. This sequence encodes CSAGGGRARETQYF. This chain links TRBV20-1 with TRBJ2-5, with D maybe TRBD1 (6 bases). The germline V gene encodes CDR1 DFQATT and CDR2 SNEGSKA (reference sequence). V was pared by 5 bases and J by 4 bases, with 17 bases between. The CDR3 covers 14 residues.

The chain couples TRBV28 to TRBJ1-2; D gene ambiguous. Germline V lookup: CDR1 MDHEN, CDR2 SYDVKM. Deletions cut 2 bases from V and 8 bases from J, with 15 bases between. The CDR3 consists of 14 residues. CDR3 in DNA: TGTGCCAGCAGTTTAGAGGGTGGGAATAAGGGCTACACCTTC. This translates into CASSLEGGNKGYTF.

V is TRBV29-1 and J is TRBJ1-5; 7 bases are a match to TRBD1. CDR1 and CDR2 (germline): SQVTM, ANQGSEA. CDR3 length: 13 amino acids. Trimming removed 7 bases from V and 8 bases from J; junction bases left unmatched: 11. CDR3 nucleotide sequence: TGCAGCGGCAGTGGAGGGGGCGGGAAGCCCCAGCATTTT. Its protein is CSGSGGGGKPQHF.

The chain has TRBV28 and TRBJ1-2, with D unclear. V dropped 6 bases and J dropped 5 bases, with 10 bases sitting between them. Germline V gene data show CDR1 as MDHEN and CDR2 as SYDVKM. The CDR3 consists of 12 residues. CDR3: CASSRNRYGYTF. CDR3 coding DNA: TGTGCCAGCAGCCGTAACCGGTATGGCTACACCTTC.

V is TRBV9 and J is TRBJ2-5, with D possibly matching TRBD2 (6 bases). The CDR3 is 15 amino acids. The germline V gene encodes CDR1 SGDLS and CDR2 YYNGEE. V was pared by 3 bases and J by 5 bases, with 17 bases between. The CDR3 reads CASSGFGGVRETQYF. The DNA for the CDR3 is TGTGCCAGCAGCGGCTTTGGAGGGGTGAGGGAGACCCAGTACTTC. The full variable domain, rest sourced from reference TRBV9 and TRBJ2-5, is DSGVTQTPKHLITATGQRVTLRCSPRSGDLSVYWYQQSLDQGLQFLIQYYNGEERAKGNILERFSAQQFPDLHSELNLSSLELGDSALYFCASSGFGGVRETQYFGPGTRLLVL.

This chain links TRBV7-2 with TRBJ2-7, with a possible D match to TRBD2 (6 bases). CDR1 SGHTA and CDR2 FQGNSA come from the germline V gene. The V gene lost 7 bases and the J gene lost 6 bases, with 19 bases spanning the gap. The CDR3 extends over 14 amino acids. CDR3 loop: CASKGDSGSVEQYF. In DNA form, the CDR3 reads TGTGCCAGCAAAGGGGACTCAGGGTCAGTCGAGCAGTACTTC.

This clone was recorded only once. The chain couples TRBV2 to TRBJ1-2; possible D gene TRBD1, 6 bases. The CDR3 spans 14 residues. Trimming removed 3 bases at V and 6 bases at J, with 14 bases between. Germline CDR1 is SNHLY and CDR2 is FYNNEI. The CDR3 nucleotides read TGTGCCAGCAGTGACTCGCAGGGGCTTCATGGCTACACCTTC. Residues: CASSDSQGLHGYTF.

The chain is built from TRBV12-3 or TRBV12-4 and TRBJ1-5; D gene uncertain. The CDR3 totals 12 residues. Trimming cost V 1 base and J 6 bases, with 4 bases left between them. The CDR3 DNA reads as TGTGCCAGCAGTTTAGACTTTCAGCCCCAGCATTTT. Amino acid sequence: CASSLDFQPQHF.

The chain employs TRBV9 and TRBJ1-1; D is ambiguous. CDR1 and CDR2 (germline): SGDLS, YYNGEE. V dropped 0 bases and J dropped 8 bases, with 11 bases sitting between them. This CDR3 comprises 13 residues. This chain's CDR3 is CASSVVVSGEAFF. The CDR3 DNA follows: TGTGCCAGCAGCGTAGTGGTATCGGGAGAAGCTTTCTTT. Looking up the rest from reference TRBV9 and TRBJ1-1 gives the full variable domain: DSGVTQTPKHLITATGQRVTLRCSPRSGDLSVYWYQQSLDQGLQFLIQYYNGEERAKGNILERFSAQQFPDLHSELNLSSLELGDSALYFCASSVVVSGEAFFGQGTRLTVV.

The chain employs TRBV7-2 and TRBJ1-1; TRBD1 might be the D (5 bases). The CDR3 consists of 17 residues. The V gene's germline CDR1 is SGHTA and CDR2 FQGNSA. The ends were cut back, 0 bases at V and 1 base at J, with 15 bases in the middle. The CDR3 DNA reads TGTGCCAGCAGCTTAGCGATGGGGGGTGGTAGGAACACTGAAGCTTTCTTT. This sequence encodes CASSLAMGGGRNTEAFF.

The chain uses TRBV6-5 and TRBJ2-1; 8 bases fit TRBD2. Germline V gene sequence: CDR1 MNHEY, CDR2 SVGAGI. V dropped 2 bases and J dropped 4; count of bases not matched to a gene: 7. The CDR3 totals 16 residues. DNA for the CDR3: TGTGCCAGCAGTTACCTCTCGGGGGGGGGTTACAATGAGCAGTTCTTC. Protein product: CASSYLSGGGYNEQFF.

The CDR3 reads CASSWGGAQETQYF. The CDR3 coding sequence is TGTGCCAGTAGTTGGGGGGGTGCCCAAGAGACCCAGTACTTC. V is TRBV19 and J is TRBJ2-5, with 7 bases fitting TRBD2. CDR3 length equals 14 residues. The germline gives CDR1 LNHDA, CDR2 SQIVND (reference sequence). The J segment lost 1 base and the V segment lost 5 bases, leaving 4 bases of the junction unmatched.

The CDR3 is CASSQEQGTWNTEAFF. DNA for the CDR3: TGTGCCAGCAGCCAAGAACAGGGGACTTGGAACACTGAAGCTTTCTTT. The chain employs TRBV7-2 and TRBJ1-1; 7 bases align to TRBD1. V was pared by 5 bases and J by 1 base, with 10 bases of the junction left unmatched. Germline loops: CDR1 SGHTA, CDR2 FQGNSA. The CDR3 consists of 16 residues.

The V call is TRBV20-1, the J call TRBJ1-2; D is ambiguous. Trimming took off 3 bases at V and 8 bases at J, with 13 bases between the two ends. Germline V gene sequence: CDR1 DFQATT, CDR2 SNEGSKA (reference sequence). CDR3 length: 12 amino acids. The CDR3 DNA is TGCAGTGCTAGTTTGGCCGGAGGAGGCTACACCTTC. Translated, it gives CSASLAGGGYTF.

The V gene is TRBV7-2, the J gene TRBJ2-2, with 8 bases lining up with TRBD2. Germline lookup yields CDR1 SGHTA and CDR2 FQGNSA. J lost 0 bases, V lost 5 bases, and 2 bases had no gene match. The CDR3 extends over 15 amino acids. The CDR3 region has the DNA TGTGCCAGCAGCCCGGGGGGGGCGAACACCGGGGAGCTGTTTTTT. Protein: CASSPGGANTGELFF.

This chain uses TRBV15 with TRBJ2-2, with a possible D match to TRBD1 (6 bases). Germline-derived CDR1 and CDR2 are LNHNV and YYDKDF (reference sequence). CDR3 length equals 17 residues. V shed 0 bases and J shed 4 bases, with 15 bases lying between them. The CDR3 reads CATSREGRGEGTGELFF. The CDR3 DNA follows: TGTGCCACCAGCAGAGAGGGCAGGGGAGAAGGCACCGGGGAGCTGTTTTTT.

V and J are TRBV15 and TRBJ2-3, with 9 bases lining up with TRBD1. This CDR3 has 14 amino acids. In germline, CDR1 is LNHNV, CDR2 YYDKDF (reference sequence). The trim removed 3 bases at V and 5 bases at J, leaving 3 bases unmatched. CDR3 amino acids: CATSRGQGGDTQYF. The CDR3 DNA is TGTGCCACCAGCAGGGGACAGGGTGGAGATACGCAGTATTTT.

The genes are TRBV2 and TRBJ1-6, with D uncertain. V was trimmed by 3 bases and J by 7 bases, leaving 13 bases between them. Looked up from germline, CDR1 is SNHLY and CDR2 is FYNNEI. This CDR3 contains 15 residues. CDR3 nucleotides: TGTGCCAGCAGTGACACTTCCTCGTCAAATTCACCCCTCCACTTT. Protein product: CASSDTSSSNSPLHF.

The V call is TRBV4-3, the J call TRBJ2-1, with 10 bases matching TRBD2. The CDR3 is 16 amino acids. The germline V gene encodes CDR1 LGHNA and CDR2 YSLEER. Trimming removed 2 bases from V and 8 bases from J; junction bases left unmatched: 9. The CDR3 loop is CASSQLAGGPRDEQFF. DNA of the CDR3: TGCGCCAGCAGCCAATTAGCGGGAGGCCCTCGGGATGAGCAGTTCTTC.

CDR3 sequence reads: CASISNLVRNEQFF. In DNA form, the CDR3 reads TGTGCCAGCATCTCGAACCTCGTGCGGAATGAGCAGTTCTTC. V and J are TRBV7-2 and TRBJ2-1; no clear D. The V and J ends lost 7 bases and 7 bases respectively, with 17 bases between them. The CDR3 is 14 residues long. Germline assignment: CDR1 SGHTA and CDR2 FQGNSA.

The chain links TRBV6-2 or TRBV6-3 to TRBJ1-3; D remains ambiguous. The CDR3 is made up of 14 amino acids. V shed 0 bases and J shed 4 bases, with 7 bases lying between them. Germline V CDR1 and CDR2: MNHEY, SVGEGT. CDR3 coding DNA: TGTGCCAGCAGTTACTCGTGGCGGGGAAACACCATATATTTT. Its translation: CASSYSWRGNTIYF.

The chain combines TRBV14 with TRBJ2-5; unclear D gene. V lost 0 bases to trimming and J lost 1 base, with 9 bases between them. CDR1 SGHDN and CDR2 FVKESK come from the germline V gene. This CDR3 region has 15 residues. CDR3 bases: TGTGCCAGCAGCCAAGATCCGCAGGCCCAAGAGACCCAGTACTTC. Its protein product is CASSQDPQAQETQYF.

The chain carries TRBV11-3 and TRBJ1-4; 7 bases are shared with TRBD1. CDR3 length: 18 amino acids. Germline V gene sequence: CDR1 SGHNT, CDR2 YENEEA. V lost 10 bases to trimming and J lost 4 bases; unmatched junction nucleotides: 21. The CDR3 bases are TGTGCCACCACATACCTCCGACAGGGTCTGTTCGGTAATGAAAAACTGTTTTTT. Translating gives CATTYLRQGLFGNEKLFF.